This TCR beta chain is drawn from a study of cytomegalovirus exposure and HLA in healthy donors (dated 2017 in TCRdb). Concerning the study at large: An earlier analysis of several hundred of the donors reported 250 to 300 Gb of sequence data and roughly 110 million unique TCR beta sequences from 150 million to 200 million T cells. An early release that covered 500 to 800 HLA-typed donors contained around 330 gigabases of sequencing data and 70 million to 100 million unique TCR sequences. Of the approximately 400 genotyped donors, 75% to 85% were placed in the genetic ancestry cluster associated with self-reported Caucasian donors. The study was designed to test whether signatures of past pathogen exposure could be identified by cataloging public T cell receptors. Using immunosequencing, the study profiled T cell repertoires from 500 to 800 subjects and related those repertoires to cytomegalovirus serostatus. A separate validation cohort of roughly 110 different subjects was used in addition to the 666-subject first cohort. High-throughput TCR immunosequencing, statistical association of individual TCRs with disease status, and machine learning were combined to predict cytomegalovirus infection status. In a later analysis, previously published TCR beta repertoires from 550 to 700 donors were re-analyzed and high-resolution HLA genotyping was added so that TCR occurrence patterns could be studied. In the later analysis, no new phenotypic data were used to find candidate immune exposures; instead, reliance was placed on TCR beta sequences and their occurrence across donors. To decide whether each TCR beta V gene segment behaved as functional or pseudogenic, an earlier analysis of some 540 of the donors relied on high-throughput TCR beta sequencing. Donor age, sex, ethnicity and CMV serostatus were collected together with the repertoire data. Genome-wide SNP genotypes for about three fifths of the roughly 700 donors were used in a later genetic analysis, which treated that subset as a discovery cohort. All discovery cohort repertoires had been generated using a single sequencing platform. HLA typing included class I and class II loci at four-digit resolution. The number of typed donors differed by locus: about 620-640 for A, B, C, DRB1 and DQB1; 500 to 550 for DQA1; 600 to 610 for DPA1; and roughly 450 for DPB1. Several DR-DQ haplotypes were treated as single units for association and clustering because of strong linkage in the cohort. Among under 450 genotyped donors of the cohort, an average of around 240,000 unique TCR beta nucleotide sequences were sequenced per donor, about a sixth of them non-productive. Summary of the overall study and its limitations: CMV serostatus was the only immune exposure information available for the cohort. Because the 87-base-pair reads could not distinguish some IMGT-functional V segments, including TRBV6-2 and TRBV6-3, those segments were excluded. In a later genetic analysis, fewer N-insertions in productive TCRs were reported among donors in an Asian-associated ancestry cluster than the roughly 700-donor mean. Only TCR beta chains were sequenced in this cohort, and the absence of alpha or paired-chain data limited detectable features. Because HLA typing was missing for some donors at each locus, association tests included only the typed subset. The classifier was reported to diagnose cytomegalovirus status with high specificity and sensitivity in both the original and validation cohorts. The earlier analysis of around 600 of the donors excluded some 15 rarely observed V segments, including chromosome 9 orphons, because counts were too low. According to a later analysis, TCR association rates differed among HLA loci, with DRB1 alleles showing the most associated TCRs and HLA-C alleles showing the fewest. Broadly in line with IMGT annotations, most TCR beta V segments showed up in productive rearrangements about 87% or about 30% of the time in an earlier analysis of roughly 590 of the donors. Linkage disequilibrium might explain the correlated functional status among segregating V segments, but an unknown experimental factor could not be ruled out. A later analysis found that HLA-associated TCR beta chains were more clonally expanded and had lower generation probabilities than equally common non-associated chains. Assigning TCR associations to individual alleles was difficult when HLA alleles, especially DR and DQ, strongly co-occurred. A cluster of highly shared sequence variants was judged likely to be a technical artifact of the sequencing pipeline. A total of fewer than 200 TCR beta chains were listed by the study as associated with cytomegalovirus. Specific HLA alleles were associated with 16,951 TCR beta sequences at a false discovery rate of 0.05 in a later analysis. The presence/absence analyses assumed that sequencing depth was roughly uniform across donors, and that assumption may not be true. According to a later analysis, parvovirus B19, influenza, CMV and Epstein-Barr virus appeared linked to several top co-occurrence clusters. An association between a missense DCLRE1C variant and V-gene and J-gene trimming of TCR beta chains was found in a later genetic analysis and replicated in an independent cohort. Most TCR sequences were observed very rarely across donors, whereas some public TCRs were present in many individuals. It was suggested by the authors that the approach could potentially be generalized to other disease states and immunological phenotypes. Most CMV-associated TCR beta chains appeared to be HLA-restricted in a later analysis, and the HLA associations seemed to be driven largely by CMV exposure. A further reported finding was that TCR beta sequences accurately predicted the HLA-A and HLA-B alleles for most subjects in the first cohort. A few of the identified cytomegalovirus-associated TCR beta chains were confirmed in vitro to be specific for cytomegalovirus antigens.

Ends trimmed: V by 8 bases, J by 3 bases; bases unmatched to a gene: 6. The CDR3 numbers 14 residues from cysteine through phenylalanine. Solely the CDR3 DNA is kept, with 42 bases framed from the first base. According to the germline V gene, CDR1 reads MNHNS and CDR2 reads SASEGT. Of note for this clone: Its antigen is currently not known. No much larger clonotype is one base removed from it; base qualities were not supplied.

In total, 666 healthy bone marrow donors made up the cohort. Cohort members were all nominally healthy when sampled, although unrecorded immune exposures were likely present. The donor was CMV seronegative and belonged to the group of 352 seronegative cohort members. A peripheral blood sample was collected from each donor, and TCR beta sequencing was performed on peripheral blood mononuclear cells. Genomic DNA extraction from the blood cell samples was performed with the Qiagen DNeasy Blood Extraction Kit. The library was built by means of the immunoSEQ multiplex PCR assay. A mixture of 60 forward primers for TCR Vbeta segments and 13 reverse primers for TCR Jbeta segments was used in the multiplex PCR. Amplification of the CDR3 region of rearranged TCR beta genes was performed with a multiplex PCR assay on genomic DNA. On the Illumina HiSeq System, the amplified TCR beta libraries were sequenced as 87-base-pair reads. Per the original workflow: A later analysis tallied tens of millions of unique TCR beta chains across the 650 to 750 repertoires, and approximately 12 million of those chains were shared by two or more donors. To remove PCR and sequencing errors, raw reads were error-corrected and collapsed into unique sequences using a nearest-neighbor algorithm that merged closely related sequences. CDR3 sequences were aligned to IMGT reference sequences to assign V, D and J gene segments. Each retained sequence needed at least a six-nucleotide match to both a V gene segment and a J gene segment. Rearrangements were classified as productive when the CDR3 lacked stop codons and remained in frame with V and J, and all other rearrangements were classified as non-productive. Following IMGT convention, CDR3 was defined as the stretch from the second conserved V-encoded cysteine up to the conserved J-encoded phenylalanine. Sequences without an unambiguous match to a single V gene segment were excluded from the earlier analysis of 500 to 700 of the donors. An earlier analysis of fewer than 750 of the donors called V segments functional above 56.7% productive rearrangements and segregating when the between-donor standard deviation exceeded 5%. To diagnose cytomegalovirus status from the catalog of TCR beta chain sequences, a statistical classification framework was built. A later analysis assigned V and J genes by comparing TCR nucleotide sequences with IMGT/GENE-DB human TR gene sequences. The TCRdist pipeline was used in a later analysis to assign CDR3 sequences and most-parsimonious VDJ recombination scenarios. In a later analysis, each TCR beta chain was defined by its CDR3 amino acid sequence together with its V-gene family, and reads without a unique V-gene family were excluded. In a later analysis, around 600 highly shared, low-generation-probability nucleotide sequences were removed to address suspected cross-contamination and a sequencing artifact. A later analysis calculated a clonal expansion index for each public chain from normalized within-repertoire ranks of inferred template counts. Generation probabilities in a later analysis came from a VDJ recombination model fitted to out-of-frame rearrangements, and those results were checked against IGoR. In a later analysis, TCR-TCR, TCR-HLA and TCR-CMV co-occurrence was scored with hypergeometric tests, and a repertoire-size bias correction was applied to TCR pairs. To estimate false discovery rates, a later analysis permuted the HLA or CMV assignments 20 times. In a later analysis, co-occurring TCRs were grouped using DBSCAN, and TCRdist sequence similarity was added for clustering within HLA-allele-positive subsets. Co-occurrence clustering excluded repertoires with fewer than 30,000 or more than 120,000 public chains, plus five with anomalous nucleotide sharing. TCRdb mirrors the immuneACCESS table, restricted to in-frame sequences. Some clones are absent from its copies; in checked studies, under half trace to an unresolved V gene, and the reason for the others is unknown. V, J and clone size were drawn from that table, and D and trimming were deduced from the DNA. This sample has 200,000 or so clones in its table, and about 88% of those were observed once. Of the sample, 0.2% to 0.3% falls within the top ten clones.

The receptor chain draws on TRBV6-1 and TRBJ2-3, with TRBD1 matching 9 junction bases. This sequence originates from a girl under three years old in good health and CMV-seronegative. The specimen sequenced was PBMCs. The bases are TGTGCCAGCCGCCGGGACAGGGCAACAGATACGCAGTATTTT. This yields the protein CASRRDRATDTQYF.